Below, one TCR beta chain is given with its context. The antigen is undetermined. Germline V gives CDR1 SGHNT, CDR2 YYREEE (reference sequence). Trimming removed 0 bases at V and 7 bases at J, with 4 bases between. The CDR3 runs 12 residues. This entry comes from a study of cytomegalovirus exposure and HLA in healthy donors. Whole-study findings and limits: The study assumed roughly uniform donor sequencing depth for presence/absence analyses. Later analysis associated a missense DCLRE1C variant with TCR beta V- and J-gene trimming. Relative to the roughly 640-donor mean, N-insertions were reportedly fewer in an Asian-associated ancestry cluster in a later analysis.

The study ran its PCR with 60 Vbeta and 13 Jbeta primers. Methods used by the authors: An analysis performed later counted 73 million or so unique TCR beta chains (around 10 million of them shared). The protocol was immunoSEQ multiplex PCR, while the TCRdb copy is restricted to in-frame clones and leaves out a portion. D and trimming come from the DNA, and the V and J calls and clone size come from that table. The table records under 150,000 clones, roughly 77% of them present only once. This clonotype originated in a woman aged 40 to 50 in good health and CMV-seropositive. The chain recombines TRBV5-4 with TRBJ2-2; D is unresolved. The sequenced material came from PBMCs. The CDR3 here is CASSLVDGELFF. The CDR3 nucleotides are TGTGCCAGCAGCTTGGTAGACGGGGAGCTGTTTTTT.